Sequencing of this TCR beta chain was carried out in a study of T cell changes during pregnancy in multiple sclerosis. Germline V lookup: CDR1 SGHTA, CDR2 FQGNSA. Trimming removed 1 base from V and 1 base from J; junction bases left unmatched: 7. This CDR3 is 17 amino acids long. Sequencing was performed with immunoSEQ multiplex PCR; in TCRdb, only in-frame clones are kept and a portion is missing. The table includes 83,000 or so clones, approximately 95% detected once. This sequence originates from a female donor in good health, enrolled as a control in a pregnancy study. The input for sequencing was peripheral blood, taken after pregnancy. This chain joins TRBV7-2 and TRBJ2-5, with 9 bases fitting TRBD2. CDR3 sequence: CASSLGLTSGFQETQYF. DNA for the CDR3: TGTGCCAGCAGCTTAGGCCTTACTAGCGGGTTCCAAGAGACCCAGTACTTC.